This T cell receptor beta chain was identified in a study of T-cell reconstitution after alpha-beta-depleted transplantation in children. The CDR3 contains 17 residues. Looked up from germline, CDR1 is MGHRA and CDR2 is YSYEKL. V was pared by 1 base and J by 4 bases, with 12 bases of the junction left unmatched. Of note for this clonotype: Antigen: not known.

Points from the study as a whole: From newly produced T cells came most of the T-cell counts and diversity one year after transplant.

The TCRbeta library incorporated unique molecular identifiers. TCRdb recomputed calls from the PCR reads with MiXCR, one row per CDR3 protein. The data contain about 870,000 distinct CDR3 sequences, approximately 15% of them seen just once; the ten biggest clones take up under 6%. The sequence came from a male patient younger than 18 who had a stem cell transplant for acute lymphoblastic leukemia, so the T cells may come from the graft donor. This rearrangement joins TRBV4-1 to TRBJ2-5; 7 bases map to TRBD1. This material consisted of PBMCs, mostly from graft donor cells, taken 360 days after TCRalphabeta/CD19-depleted stem cell transplant. The CDR3: CASSQVPRDRAIETQYF. The CDR3 DNA follows: TGCGCCAGCAGCCAAGTCCCGAGAGACAGGGCCATAGAGACCCAGTACTTC.